The entry below gives a single TCR beta chain sequence along with its context. Its antigen remains unknown. In the PCR, 60 Vbeta and 13 Jbeta primers were used. Repertoires were generated with immunoSEQ multiplex PCR, while TCRdb's copy carries only in-frame clones and drops some. The data show around 36,000 clones, about four fifths seen once. These data belong to a study of cytomegalovirus exposure and HLA in healthy donors. Study information: Roughly 180 million T cells yielded roughly 100 million unique TCR beta sequences, as an earlier analysis found.

Study conclusions and caveats: When analyzed later, a missense DCLRE1C variant was found to be linked to TCR beta V- and J-gene trimming. The study carried out a later analysis of TCR beta sequences. It associated approximately 17,000 of them with specific HLA alleles at a false discovery rate of 0.05. TCR beta sequences reportedly predicted most subjects' HLA-A and HLA-B alleles accurately.

This TCR was sampled from a woman between 40 and 55 years old in good health and CMV-seronegative. Sequenced: PBMCs.

The CDR3 sequence is CASSQDPPLENTGELFF. In DNA, the CDR3 is TGCGCCAGCAGCCAAGATCCCCCGCTAGAGAACACCGGGGAGCTGTTTTTT. This rearrangement joins TRBV4-3 to TRBJ2-2, with D unresolved. The germline gives CDR1 LGHNA, CDR2 YSLEER. The CDR3 totals 17 residues. The ends were cut back, 0 bases at V and 1 base at J, with 12 bases in the middle.